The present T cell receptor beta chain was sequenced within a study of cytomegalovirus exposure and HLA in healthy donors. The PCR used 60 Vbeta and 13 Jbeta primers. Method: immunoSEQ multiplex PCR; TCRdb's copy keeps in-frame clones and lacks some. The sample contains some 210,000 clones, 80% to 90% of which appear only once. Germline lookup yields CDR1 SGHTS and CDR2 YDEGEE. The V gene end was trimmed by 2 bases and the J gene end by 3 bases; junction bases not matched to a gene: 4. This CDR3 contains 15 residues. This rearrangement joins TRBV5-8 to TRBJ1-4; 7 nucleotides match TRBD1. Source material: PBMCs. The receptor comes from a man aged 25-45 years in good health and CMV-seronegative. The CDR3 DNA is TGTGCCAGCAGCTTCCTCGACAGGGCTAATGAAAAACTGTTTTTT. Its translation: CASSFLDRANEKLFF.